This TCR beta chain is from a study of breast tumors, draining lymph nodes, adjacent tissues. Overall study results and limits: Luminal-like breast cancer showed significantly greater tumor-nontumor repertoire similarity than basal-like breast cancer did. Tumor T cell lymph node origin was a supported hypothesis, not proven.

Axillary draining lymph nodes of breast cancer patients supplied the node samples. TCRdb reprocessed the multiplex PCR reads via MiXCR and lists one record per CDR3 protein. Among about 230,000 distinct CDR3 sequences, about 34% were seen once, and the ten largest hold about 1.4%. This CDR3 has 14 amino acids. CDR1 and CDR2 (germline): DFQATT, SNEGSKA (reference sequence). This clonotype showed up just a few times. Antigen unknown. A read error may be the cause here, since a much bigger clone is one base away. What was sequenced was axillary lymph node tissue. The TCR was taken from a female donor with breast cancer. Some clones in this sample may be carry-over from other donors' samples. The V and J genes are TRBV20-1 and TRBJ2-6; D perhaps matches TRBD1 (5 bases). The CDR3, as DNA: TGCAGTGCACCAGGGTGGGGTGGGGCCACCGTCCTGACTTTC. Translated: CSAPGWGGATVLTF.